One sample yielded the 7 T cell receptor beta chains listed below, sequenced in a study of early T cells in non-severe SARS-CoV-2 infection. TCRdb independently ran MiXCR on the 5' RACE reads; one entry per CDR3 protein. The sample includes nearly 45,000 distinct CDR3 sequences, 11% of them seen just once. Sequenced: whole blood. All receptors derive from an adult who was a healthcare worker with PCR-confirmed SARS-CoV-2 infection or an uninfected control (not recorded which).

In this sample, this clonotype turned up many times. This chain joins TRBV18 and TRBJ1-1, with D perhaps TRBD1 (6 bases). Germline V CDR1 and CDR2: KGHSH, LQKENI. The CDR3 consists of 14 residues. Trimming took 5 bases from V and 3 from J, leaving 13 bases between them. The CDR3, as DNA: TGTGCCAGCTCAGTAGACAGGACATACACTGAAGCTTTCTTT. Amino acids: CASSVDRTYTEAFF. Supplemented by reference TRBV18 and TRBJ1-1, the full variable domain reads NAGVMQNPRHLVRRRGQEARLRCSPMKGHSHVYWYRQLPEEGLKFMVYLQKENIIDESGMPKERFSAEFPKEGPSILRIQQVVRGDSAAYFCASSVDRTYTEAFFGQGTRLTVV.

This clonotype was counted a few times. The chain carries TRBV7-2 and TRBJ1-1, with D maybe TRBD1 (5 bases). Germline lookup yields CDR1 SGHTA and CDR2 FQGNSA. Trimming took 6 bases from V and 1 from J, leaving 12 bases between them. The CDR3 consists of 14 residues. The CDR3, as DNA: TGTGCCAGCAGTTATAACACAGGGAACACTGAAGCTTTCTTT. Amino acid sequence: CASSYNTGNTEAFF.

This clonotype was counted ten times or more. The chain uses TRBV11-1 and TRBJ2-5; perhaps TRBD1 as D (6 bases). With 4 bases removed from V and 4 bases from J, the gap between germline ends came to 13 bases. The CDR3 has 14 amino acids. Germline lookup yields CDR1 SGHAT and CDR2 FQDESV (reference sequence). CDR3 coding DNA: TGTGCCAGCAGCTCCGGGACATTTACAGAGACCCAGTACTTC. As protein: CASSSGTFTETQYF.

Points on this clonotype: A much larger clone lies one base from this, so it may be a read error. This rearrangement joins TRBV9 to TRBJ1-4, with 8 positions matching TRBD1. Germline lookup yields CDR1 SGDLS and CDR2 YYNGEE. This CDR3 has 14 amino acids. CDR3 loop: CASSEQGANEKPFF. In DNA, the CDR3 is TGTGCCAGCAGCGAGCAGGGGGCTAATGAAAAACCGTTTTTT. The variable domain in full, with the rest retrieved from reference TRBV9 and TRBJ1-4, is DSGVTQTPKHLITATGQRVTLRCSPRSGDLSVYWYQQSLDQGLQFLIQYYNGEERAKGNILERFSAQQFPDLHSELNLSSLELGDSALYFCASSEQGANEKPFFGSGTQLSVL.

The sample holds one count of this clonotype. One base away lies a much larger clone, so this may be a sequencing read error. This likely comes from a read error, as the CDR3 has no conserved phenylalanine or tryptophan at its end. The rearrangement joins TRBV9 to TRBJ2-5, with D possibly called TRBD1 or TRBD2 (5 bases each). V was clipped by 2 bases and J by 6 bases, with 11 bases between them. The CDR3 runs to 13 residues. Germline CDR1 is SGDLS and CDR2 is YYNGEE. The CDR3 spells CASSVGGVQTQYS. For the CDR3, the DNA is TGTGCCAGCAGCGTTGGGGGAGTGCAGACCCAGTACTCC.

There are many counts of this clonotype. V usage is TRBV7-3 and J usage is TRBJ2-3; TRBD2 matches at 11 bases. J lost 3 bases, V lost 3 bases, and 2 bases had no gene match. The germline gives CDR1 SGHTA, CDR2 FQGTGA. This CDR3 contains 15 residues. CDR3 nucleotide sequence: TGTGCCAGCAGCTTGACTAGCGGGGAGACAGATACGCAGTATTTT. This translates into CASSLTSGETDTQYF.

As for this clonotype: One end of the junction fails to match germline, which may point to a read error. This chain uses TRBV29-1 with TRBJ2-3; perhaps D is TRBD1 or TRBD2 (5 bases each). The CDR3 contains 15 residues. Germline V gene data show CDR1 as SQVTM and CDR2 as ANQGSEA. The CDR3 nucleotides are TGCAGCGTTGAAGACAAGGGACCTTTTATAGATACGCAGTTTTTT. This gives the protein CSVEDKGPFIDTQFF.